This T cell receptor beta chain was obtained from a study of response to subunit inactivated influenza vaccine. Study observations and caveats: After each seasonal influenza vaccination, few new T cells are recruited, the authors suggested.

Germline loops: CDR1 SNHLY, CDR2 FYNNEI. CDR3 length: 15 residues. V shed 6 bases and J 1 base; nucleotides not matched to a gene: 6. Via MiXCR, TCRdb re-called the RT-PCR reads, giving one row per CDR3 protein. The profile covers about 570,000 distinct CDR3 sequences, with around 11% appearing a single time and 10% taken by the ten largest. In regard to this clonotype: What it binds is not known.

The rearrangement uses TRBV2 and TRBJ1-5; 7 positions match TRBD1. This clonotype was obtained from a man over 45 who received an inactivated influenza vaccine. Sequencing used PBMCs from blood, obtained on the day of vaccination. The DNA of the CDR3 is TGTGCCAGCAGCAGTCGGACAGGAAGCAATCAGCCCCAGCATTTT. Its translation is CASSSRTGSNQPQHF.